The 4 T cell receptor beta chains listed next were all sequenced from one sample in a study of cytomegalovirus exposure and HLA in healthy donors. Clones were read by immunoSEQ multiplex PCR, and TCRdb kept only the in-frame ones, dropping some. The profile shows hundreds of thousands of clones, approximately 90% of them singletons. The material sequenced was PBMCs. These receptors all come from a young woman in good health and CMV-seronegative.

This clone has just one count. The V gene is TRBV11-2, the J gene TRBJ2-2, with D hard to call. The V end lost 10 bases, the J end lost 5 bases, and 14 bases lay between the germline ends. In germline, CDR1 is SGHAT, CDR2 FQNNGV. This CDR3 has 13 amino acids. The CDR3: CANSGVGTGELFF. The CDR3 nucleotides read TGTGCCAACTCGGGTGTGGGTACCGGGGAGCTGTTTTTT.

CDR3 loop: CASSPQADRDYEQYF. The CDR3 DNA sequence: TGTGCCAGCTCACCACAGGCGGACAGGGACTACGAGCAGTACTTC. This chain connects TRBV18 to TRBJ2-7; TRBD1 matches at 8 bases. The junction had 5 bases not matched to a gene; V was cut back by 1 base and J by 3 bases. This CDR3 spans 15 amino acids. Germline lookup yields CDR1 KGHSH and CDR2 LQKENI. The variable domain in full, with the rest retrieved from reference TRBV18 and TRBJ2-7, is NAGVMQNPRHLVRRRGQEARLRCSPMKGHSHVYWYRQLPEEGLKFMVYLQKENIIDESGMPKERFSAEFPKEGPSILRIQQVVRGDSAAYFCASSPQADRDYEQYFGPGTRLTVT.

The chain is built from TRBV5-1 and TRBJ2-2; the match to TRBD2 covers 7 bases. This CDR3 comprises 16 residues. Germline V gives CDR1 SGHRS, CDR2 YFSETQ. With 3 bases clipped from V and 1 base from J, the junction kept 6 bases outside the gene matches. Written as DNA, the CDR3 is TGCGCCAGCAGCTCCGGACTAGTCCTGAACACCGGGGAGCTGTTTTTT. It encodes CASSSGLVLNTGELFF. The entire variable domain, with the rest obtained from reference TRBV5-1 and TRBJ2-2, is as follows: KAGVTQTPRYLIKTRGQQVTLSCSPISGHRSVSWYQQTPGQGLQFLFEYFSETQRNKGNFPGRFSGRQFSNSRSEMNVSTLELGDSALYLCASSSGLVLNTGELFFGEGSRLTVL.

This clone was counted once. V usage is TRBV9 and J usage is TRBJ2-1; 8 nucleotides line up with TRBD1. The CDR3 spans 15 residues. Per germline, CDR1 SGDLS and CDR2 YYNGEE. V dropped 3 bases and J dropped 0; count of bases not matched to a gene: 2. CDR3: CASSAGGSSYNEQFF. In DNA, the CDR3 is TGTGCCAGCAGCGCAGGGGGCAGCTCCTACAATGAGCAGTTCTTC.